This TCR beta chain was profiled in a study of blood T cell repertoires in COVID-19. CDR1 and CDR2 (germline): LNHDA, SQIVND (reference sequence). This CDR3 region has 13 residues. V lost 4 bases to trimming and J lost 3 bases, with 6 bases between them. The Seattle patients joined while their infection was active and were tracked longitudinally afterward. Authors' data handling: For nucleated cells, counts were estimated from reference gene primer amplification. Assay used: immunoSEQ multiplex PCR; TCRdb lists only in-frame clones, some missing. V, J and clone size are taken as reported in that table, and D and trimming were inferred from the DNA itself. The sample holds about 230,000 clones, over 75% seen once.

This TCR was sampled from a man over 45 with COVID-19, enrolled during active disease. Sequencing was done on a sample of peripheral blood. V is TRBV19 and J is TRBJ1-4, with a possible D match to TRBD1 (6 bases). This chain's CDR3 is CASSRTANEKLFF. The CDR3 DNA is TGTGCCAGTAGTAGGACAGCTAATGAAAAACTGTTTTTT.